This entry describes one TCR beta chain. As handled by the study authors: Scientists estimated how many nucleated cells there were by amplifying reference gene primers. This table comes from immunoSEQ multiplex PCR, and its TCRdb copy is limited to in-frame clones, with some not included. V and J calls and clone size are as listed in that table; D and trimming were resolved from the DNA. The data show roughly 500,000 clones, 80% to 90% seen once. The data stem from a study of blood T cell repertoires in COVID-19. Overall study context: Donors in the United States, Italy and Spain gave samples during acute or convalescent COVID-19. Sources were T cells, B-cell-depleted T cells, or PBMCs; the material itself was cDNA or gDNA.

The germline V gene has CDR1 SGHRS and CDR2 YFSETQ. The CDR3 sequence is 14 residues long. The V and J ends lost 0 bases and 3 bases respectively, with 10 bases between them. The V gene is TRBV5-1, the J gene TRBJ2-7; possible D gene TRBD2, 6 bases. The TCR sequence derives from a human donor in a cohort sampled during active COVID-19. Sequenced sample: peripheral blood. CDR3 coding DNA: TGCGCCAGCAGCTTGGCGGGAGCACACTACGAGCAGTACTTC. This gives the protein CASSLAGAHYEQYF.